Many counts were recorded for the clone carrying this T cell receptor (beta chain). Its cognate antigen is unknown. A universal primer site was created by template switching, with the cDNA bearing unique molecular identifiers. TCRdb re-called the 5' RACE reads with MiXCR, one entry per CDR3 protein. The sample lists 450,000 to 650,000 distinct CDR3 sequences; approximately 16% were seen once. These data originate in a study of identical twins. This CDR3 is 13 amino acids long. The germline V and J ends were trimmed by 6 bases and 1 base, with 6 bases remaining between them. Study observations and caveats: Conclusions rested on cross-sectional statistics rather than following the same donors. For cord blood, abundant beta clonotypes had fewer insertions, unlike memory repertoires, which showed none.

This same sample was also part of a study on yellow fever vaccine responses in identical twins.

The sequenced sample consisted of CD4+ T cells sorted from blood. This receptor was obtained from a woman aged 18-29 years in good health. The chain links TRBV12-3 or TRBV12-4 to TRBJ2-2; D gene uncertain. CDR3 nucleotides: TGTGCCAGCAGCCCCGTGAACACCGGGGAGCTGTTTTTT. The encoded protein is CASSPVNTGELFF.